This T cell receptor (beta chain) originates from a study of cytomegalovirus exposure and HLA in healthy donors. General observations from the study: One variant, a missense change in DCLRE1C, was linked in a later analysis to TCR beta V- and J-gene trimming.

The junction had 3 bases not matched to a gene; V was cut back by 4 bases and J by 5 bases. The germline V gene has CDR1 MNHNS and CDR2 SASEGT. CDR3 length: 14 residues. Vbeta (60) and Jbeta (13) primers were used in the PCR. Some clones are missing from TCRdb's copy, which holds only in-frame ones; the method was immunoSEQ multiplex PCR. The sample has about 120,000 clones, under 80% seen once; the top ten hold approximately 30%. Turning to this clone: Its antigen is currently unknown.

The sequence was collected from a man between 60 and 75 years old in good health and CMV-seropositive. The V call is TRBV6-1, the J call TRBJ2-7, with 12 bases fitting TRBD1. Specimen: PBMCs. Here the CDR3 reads CASSGGTGGHEQYF. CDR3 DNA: TGTGCCAGCAGTGGCGGGACAGGGGGCCACGAGCAGTACTTC.